This TCR beta chain was found in a study of vaccination effects on CD4 cells after COVID-19. Upon completion of roughly ten days in culture, CD4+ T cells were isolated. This table comes from immunoSEQ multiplex PCR, and its TCRdb copy is limited to in-frame clones, with some not included. The sample yields more than 45,000 clones, about 74% seen once. CDR1 is LNHNV and CDR2 is YYDKDF in the germline V gene (reference sequence). Trimming cost V 1 base and J 0 bases, with 10 bases left between them. The CDR3 runs 16 residues. As concerns this clone: The target antigen is unknown.

Sequences were derived from CD4+ T cells from PBMCs cultured without peptide, sampled before COVID-19 vaccination. The chain is built from TRBV15 and TRBJ1-3, with D unclear. The receptor's source is a human donor who received a COVID-19 vaccine. CDR3 nucleotides: TGTGCCACCAGCAGAGGAACCATCCTCTCTGGAAACACCATATATTTT. Protein sequence: CATSRGTILSGNTIYF.